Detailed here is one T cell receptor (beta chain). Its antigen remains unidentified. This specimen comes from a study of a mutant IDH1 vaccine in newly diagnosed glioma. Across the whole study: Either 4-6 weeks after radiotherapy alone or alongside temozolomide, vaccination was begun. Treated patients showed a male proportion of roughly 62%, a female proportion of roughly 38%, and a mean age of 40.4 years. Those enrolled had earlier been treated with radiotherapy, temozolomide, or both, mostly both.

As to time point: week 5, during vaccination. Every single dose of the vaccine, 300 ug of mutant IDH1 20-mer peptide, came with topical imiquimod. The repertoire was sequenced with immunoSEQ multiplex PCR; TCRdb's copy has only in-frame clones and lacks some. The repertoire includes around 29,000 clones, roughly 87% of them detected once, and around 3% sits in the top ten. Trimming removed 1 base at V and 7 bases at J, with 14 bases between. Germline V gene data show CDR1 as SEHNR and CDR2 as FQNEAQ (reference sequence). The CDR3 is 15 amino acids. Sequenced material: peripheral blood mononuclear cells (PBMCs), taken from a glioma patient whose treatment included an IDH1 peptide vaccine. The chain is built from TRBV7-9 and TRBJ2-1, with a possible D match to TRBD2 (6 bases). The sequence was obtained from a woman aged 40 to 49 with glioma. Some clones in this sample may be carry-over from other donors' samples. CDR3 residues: CASSLGTTVQNEQFF. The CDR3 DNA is TGTGCCAGCAGCTTAGGGACTACGGTGCAGAATGAGCAGTTCTTC.